This note documents a single TCR beta chain sequence. The source of the sample is a study of blood T cell repertoires in COVID-19. The wider study: Sites in the United States, Italy and Spain provided acute and convalescent COVID-19 samples. T cells, B-cell-depleted T cells, or PBMCs provided the cDNA or gDNA that served as material.

In the authors' workflow: Scientists estimated how many nucleated cells there were by amplifying reference gene primers. Assay used: immunoSEQ multiplex PCR; TCRdb lists only in-frame clones, some missing. V and J calls and clone size follow that table, whereas D and trimming were derived from the DNA. The sample has approximately 260,000 clones; 80% to 90% are singletons. Germline lookup yields CDR1 SGHTA and CDR2 FQGTGA. The length of the CDR3 is 13 residues. Trimming cost V 5 bases and J 6 bases, with 10 bases left between them. The specimen sequenced was peripheral blood. This receptor was taken from a woman between 35 and 50 years old who had recovered from COVID-19. The gene calls are TRBV7-3 and TRBJ2-2; the D is unclear. The CDR3 spells CASSDLASGELFF. CDR3 bases: TGTGCCAGCAGCGATCTCGCGTCCGGGGAGCTGTTTTTT.